This entry features one T cell receptor (beta chain) sequence. Its cognate antigen is unknown. These data are taken from a study of radiation and T cells in renal cell carcinoma. At the level of the study: Nephrectomy followed 15 Gy stereotactic body radiation by 4 weeks. Whole-study results and caveats: In blood, top tumor clones expanded by 2 weeks, shrinking by 4. Pretreatment tumor biopsies were lacking, so baseline clonotypes are unknown.

Time point indicated: baseline pretreatment blood. Treatment meaning: 15 Gy SBRT to primary tumor, nephrectomy 4 weeks later. Radiation-treated patients gave blood at baseline, week 2 and week 4. Clones were read by immunoSEQ multiplex PCR, and TCRdb kept only the in-frame ones, dropping some. The repertoire holds about 150,000 clones, with about 85% as singletons. This CDR3 has 16 residues. From germline, CDR1 is MDHEN and CDR2 SYDVKM. V trimming: 6 bases; J trimming: 5 bases; junction bases outside the gene matches: 10. Sequenced here: blood, sampled from a patient whose treatment included radiotherapy and nephrectomy. This TCR derives from a woman aged 70-85 years with renal cell carcinoma. J is TRBJ1-2 and V is TRBV28; 12 bases agree with TRBD1. The CDR3 bases are TGTGCCAGCAGACGCTATGGGACAGGGGGCGGTTATGGCTACACCTTC. This gives the protein CASRRYGTGGGYGYTF.